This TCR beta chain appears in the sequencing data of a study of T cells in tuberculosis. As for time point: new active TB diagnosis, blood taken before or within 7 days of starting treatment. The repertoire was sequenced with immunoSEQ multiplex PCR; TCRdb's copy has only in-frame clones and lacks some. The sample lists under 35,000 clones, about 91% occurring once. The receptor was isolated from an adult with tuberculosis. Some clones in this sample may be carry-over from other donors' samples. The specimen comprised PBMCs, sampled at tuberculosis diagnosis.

The CDR3 DNA follows: TGTGCCAGCAGAACCGACAGCCCAGAGACCCAGTACTTC. Translation: CASRTDSPETQYF. This chain uses TRBV28 with TRBJ2-5; D possibly corresponds to TRBD1 (5 bases). Germline loops: CDR1 MDHEN, CDR2 SYDVKM. Trimming pared 6 bases from V and 4 bases from J, leaving 12 bases between. The CDR3 contains 13 residues. Together with reference TRBV28 and TRBJ2-5, the CDR3 gives the full variable domain: DVKVTQSSRYLVKRTGEKVFLECVQDMDHENMFWYRQDPGLGLRLIYFSYDVKMKEKGDIPEGYSVSREKKERFSLILESASTNQTSMYLCASRTDSPETQYFGPGTRLLVL.